This T cell receptor beta chain came from a study of read filtering for tumor transcriptome and immune sequencing. CDR3 length: 17 amino acids. The germline V gene has CDR1 MNHEY and CDR2 SVGAGI. The V gene lost 5 bases and the J gene lost 3 bases, with 20 bases spanning the gap. This library used roughly 370 ng RNA and molecular barcoded adaptors spanning alpha/delta and beta/gamma chains. TCRdb analysed the reads with MiXCR anew, one entry per CDR3 protein. The repertoire includes 30,000 to 45,000 distinct CDR3 sequences, 14% of them detected once, and around 6.5% sits in the top ten. As to this clonotype: A read error may be the cause here, since a much bigger clone is one base away.

The sequenced sample consisted of a population of CD138-negative cells sorted from bone marrow. This receptor was taken from a donor at least 40 years old with multiple myeloma. The chain has TRBV6-5 and TRBJ2-4; perhaps TRBD1 as D (6 bases). The CDR3 is CASSEWGQSLGKNIQYF. DNA for the CDR3: TGTGCCAGCAGTGAATGGGGGCAATCCCTTGGCAAAAACATTCAGTACTTC.